One and the same sample provided the 14 T cell receptor beta chains below, sequenced in a study of T-cell memory formation after mild COVID-19. MiXCR, run by TCRdb on the 5' RACE reads, gives a single entry per CDR3 protein. Of about 120,000 distinct CDR3 sequences listed, 22% were seen once; the top ten hold around 40%. The sequencing input was PBMCs or a T cell subset sorted from them (not recorded which). The receptors derive from a man younger than 35 who had mild COVID-19 (a few samples of this study predate the infection). Cell type and time point are not known.

The J gene is TRBJ2-3, the V gene TRBV11-2; no clear D. Germline V gene data show CDR1 as SGHAT and CDR2 as FQNNGV. The CDR3 runs to 15 residues. The ends were cut back, 1 base at V and 5 bases at J, with 13 bases in the middle. Here the CDR3 reads CASSLGSEPGDTQYF. The CDR3 DNA is TGTGCCAGCAGCTTAGGGTCCGAACCAGGAGATACGCAGTATTTT.

The rearrangement links TRBV6-5 to TRBJ2-2; D tentatively fits TRBD1 or TRBD2 (5 bases each). There are 12 residues in the CDR3. Per germline, CDR1 MNHEY and CDR2 SVGAGI. V was clipped by 5 bases and J by 7 bases, with 8 bases between them. The CDR3 nucleotides are TGTGCCAGCAGTGCAGGGAGCGGGGAGCTGTTTTTT. The encoded protein is CASSAGSGELFF.

At least ten counts were recorded for this clonotype. The chain combines TRBV6-4 with TRBJ2-2; 7 bases map to TRBD1. The V and J ends lost 0 bases and 3 bases, in that order; junction bases with no gene match: 1. This CDR3 is 15 amino acids long. Germline CDR1 reads MRHNA; CDR2 reads SNTAGT. Here the CDR3 DNA reads TGTGCCAGCAGTGACTCGGACAGGCACACCGGGGAGCTGTTTTTT. Translated, it gives CASSDSDRHTGELFF.

The rearrangement uses TRBV2 and TRBJ2-2; D tentatively reads TRBD1 or TRBD2 (5 bases each). CDR3 size: 16 residues. V lost 6 bases, J lost 4 bases, and 18 bases lay in between. Per germline, CDR1 SNHLY and CDR2 FYNNEI. CDR3 DNA: TGTGCCAGCAGCCTAGGGTGGGGGTCAGGCACCGGGGAGCTGTTTTTT. As protein: CASSLGWGSGTGELFF.

This clonotype was found a few times. V and J are TRBV3-1 and TRBJ2-3; D possibly corresponds to TRBD1 (5 bases). Germline CDR1 reads LGHDT; CDR2 reads YNNKEL (reference sequence). The CDR3 sequence is 14 residues long. V lost 3 bases and J lost 7, with 14 bases in between. CDR3 sequence: CASSQGLDLNTQYF. The CDR3 DNA reads TGTGCCAGCAGCCAGGGGCTCGACCTTAATACGCAGTATTTT.

This chain links TRBV5-1 with TRBJ2-7; D gene uncertain. This CDR3 is built from 15 residues. Germline V lookup: CDR1 SGHRS, CDR2 YFSETQ. Trimming pared 3 bases from V and 3 bases from J, leaving 16 bases between. As DNA, the CDR3 is TGCGCCAGCAGCTGGGGTCCCGGCAAAAGCTACGAGCAGTACGTC. Translating it yields CASSWGPGKSYEQYV.

This clonotype was seen a handful of times. The chain uses TRBV4-3 and TRBJ2-1; TRBD1 aligns across 7 bases. There are 15 residues in the CDR3. CDR1 and CDR2 (germline): LGHNA, YSLEER. After removal of 4 bases from V and 4 bases from J, the junction contained 7 bases not matched to a gene. The CDR3 here is CASSPGTAAYNEQFF. The DNA of the CDR3 is TGCGCCAGCAGCCCAGGGACAGCAGCGTACAATGAGCAGTTCTTC.

This clonotype has more than one count but fewer than ten. The chain links TRBV2 to TRBJ2-3; D call uncertain. Trimming took 6 bases from V and 2 from J, leaving 9 bases between them. This CDR3 has 13 amino acids. The germline gives CDR1 SNHLY, CDR2 FYNNEI. The CDR3 DNA reads as TGTGCCAGCAGGCGGTCATTCACAGATACGCAGTATTTT. Its protein is CASRRSFTDTQYF.

This rearrangement joins TRBV12-3 or TRBV12-4 to TRBJ2-7; TRBD1 matches 7 bases. There are 14 residues in the CDR3. With V trimmed by 5 bases and J by 0 bases, 4 bases remained unmatched. The CDR3 nucleotides read TGTGCCAGCAGTGAGGGGACAGTCTCCTACGAGCAGTACTTC. It translates to CASSEGTVSYEQYF.

This clonotype showed up just a few times. The genes are TRBV15 and TRBJ1-1; 8 bases match TRBD1. This CDR3 has 14 residues. Per the germline V gene, CDR1 is LNHNV and CDR2 is YYDKDF (reference sequence). V shed 8 bases, J shed 4 bases, and the junction held 9 bases outside the gene matches. The CDR3 region is CATDPGQEATEAFF. In nucleotides, the CDR3 is TGTGCCACCGACCCGGGACAGGAGGCCACTGAAGCTTTCTTT. The full variable domain, rest sourced from reference TRBV15 and TRBJ1-1, is DAMVIQNPRYQVTQFGKPVTLSCSQTLNHNVMYWYQQKSSQAPKLLFHYYDKDFNNEADTPDNFQSRRPNTSFCFLDIRSPGLGDTAMYLCATDPGQEATEAFFGQGTRLTVV.

This clonotype was counted only a few times. The gene calls are TRBV28 and TRBJ1-6; unclear D gene. The CDR3 runs to 13 residues. Germline V lookup: CDR1 MDHEN, CDR2 SYDVKM. Trimming removed 4 bases at V and 7 bases at J, with 8 bases between. The CDR3 DNA reads as TGTGCCAGCAGTTCTTTGATCAATTCACCCCTCCACTTT. It yields the protein CASSSLINSPLHF.

The J gene is TRBJ2-7, the V gene TRBV28; weak D call: TRBD2 (6 bases). The germline V and J ends were trimmed by 4 bases and 9 bases, with 10 bases remaining between them. The CDR3 length is 11 residues. Germline-derived CDR1 and CDR2 are MDHEN and SYDVKM. CDR3 bases: TGTGCCAGCAGTTCGGAGGGAGTGCAGTACGTC. This translates into CASSSEGVQYV.

This clonotype was counted between two and nine times. The chain has TRBV7-2 and TRBJ2-1; TRBD1 is a possible D gene (6 bases). The CDR3 has 15 amino acids. Germline loops: CDR1 SGHTA, CDR2 FQGNSA. V gave up 0 bases and J gave up 2 bases, with 8 bases separating them. The CDR3 is CASSLAGGPYNEQFF. In DNA, the CDR3 is TGTGCCAGCAGCTTAGCAGGGGGTCCCTACAATGAGCAGTTCTTC.

The gene calls are TRBV6-5 and TRBJ2-3, with TRBD1 identical over 11 bases. The CDR3 has 15 residues. Trimming removed 3 bases from V and 4 bases from J; junction bases left unmatched: 3. Germline-derived CDR1 and CDR2 are MNHEY and SVGAGI. The CDR3 spells CASSYRTGGSDTQYF. Here the CDR3 DNA reads TGTGCCAGCAGTTATCGGACAGGGGGCTCAGATACGCAGTATTTT.